A single sample is the source of the 22 T cell receptor beta chains below, sequenced in a study of blood T cell repertoires in COVID-19. Sequencing used immunoSEQ multiplex PCR; TCRdb keeps in-frame clones, though not all of them. The sample contains some 170,000 clones, 80% of which appear only once. Specimen: PBMCs or T cells enriched from blood (not recorded which). These receptors all stem from a man aged 35 to 55 who had recovered from COVID-19.

V gene TRBV2 combines with J gene TRBJ1-5, with D tentatively TRBD1 (5 bases). V lost 2 bases, J lost 4 bases, and 12 bases lay in between. The germline V gene has CDR1 SNHLY and CDR2 FYNNEI. This CDR3 has 15 residues. The CDR3 nucleotides are TGTGCCAGCAGTGAATGGGGGGGAAGTAATCAGCCCCAGCATTTT. Its protein is CASSEWGGSNQPQHF.

This chain links TRBV11-2 with TRBJ2-3; D possibly corresponds to TRBD2 (6 bases). CDR1 is SGHAT, CDR2 FQNNGV, per germline. The ends were cut back, 2 bases at V and 6 bases at J, with 15 bases in the middle. The CDR3 loop spans 15 amino acids. This chain's CDR3 is CASSLFFGGQDTQYF. CDR3 DNA: TGTGCCAGCAGCTTATTCTTTGGAGGGCAGGATACGCAGTATTTT.

This clone has a handful of counts. This chain connects TRBV24-1 to TRBJ2-2; TRBD1 might be the D (6 bases). Trimming pared 5 bases from V and 5 bases from J, leaving 17 bases between. Germline-derived CDR1 and CDR2 are KGHDR and SFDVKD. CDR3 length equals 16 residues. CDR3 bases: TGTGCCACCAGTGGGGGGCAGGGTATAAGGACCGGGGAGCTGTTTTTT. Amino acid sequence: CATSGGQGIRTGELFF.

The genes are TRBV5-1 and TRBJ1-6; D possibly corresponds to TRBD1 (6 bases). CDR1 is SGHRS, CDR2 YFSETQ, per germline. With 1 base removed from V and 9 bases from J, the gap between germline ends came to 14 bases. This CDR3 contains 15 residues. CDR3 region: CASSLMGGQGSPLHF. The CDR3 DNA reads TGCGCCAGCAGCTTGATGGGGGGGCAGGGTTCACCCCTCCACTTT.

V gene TRBV19 combines with J gene TRBJ1-2; TRBD1 matches 7 bases. With V trimmed by 10 bases and J by 0 bases, 5 bases remained unmatched. Germline CDR1 reads LNHDA; CDR2 reads SQIVND (reference sequence). CDR3 length equals 13 residues. This CDR3 is CATRDRANYGYTF. CDR3 nucleotide sequence: TGTGCCACAAGGGACAGAGCTAACTATGGCTACACCTTC.

The genes are TRBV18 and TRBJ1-1; 7 bases line up with TRBD1. The CDR3 loop spans 14 amino acids. Unmatched junction bases numbered 6, after V lost 4 bases and J lost 4 bases. From germline, CDR1 is KGHSH and CDR2 LQKENI. The CDR3 reads CASSQGQSATEAFF. The CDR3 DNA reads TGTGCCAGCTCACAGGGACAGTCCGCCACTGAAGCTTTCTTT.

The gene calls are TRBV6-5 and TRBJ1-1; no clear D. Per the germline V gene, CDR1 is MNHEY and CDR2 is SVGAGI. Deletions cut 5 bases from V and 4 bases from J, with 14 bases between. There are 14 residues in the CDR3. CDR3 in DNA: TGTGCCAGCAGTAAACCCATACATTCCACTGAAGCTTTCTTT. Amino acids: CASSKPIHSTEAFF.

DNA for the CDR3: TGTGCCAGCAGTCCAGGGGGCACAGATACGCAGTATTTT. Its translation: CASSPGGTDTQYF. The chain has TRBV6-5 and TRBJ2-3, with D perhaps matching TRBD1 (6 bases). V was shortened by 5 bases and J by 1 base, with 7 bases between the two germline ends. Germline V CDR1 and CDR2: MNHEY, SVGAGI. The CDR3 is 13 amino acids.

This clone has a handful of counts. J is TRBJ1-1 and V is TRBV11-2; D is undetermined. Looked up from germline, CDR1 is SGHAT and CDR2 is FQNNGV. The CDR3 is 14 amino acids. Trimming stripped 0 bases from V and 4 bases from J, with 9 bases between. As DNA, the CDR3 is TGTGCCAGCAGCTTAGATCAGGCGCCCACTGAAGCTTTCTTT. It is translated as CASSLDQAPTEAFF.

This clone was found once. V and J are TRBV3-1 (or the pseudogene TRBV3-2) and TRBJ2-5, with 8 positions matching TRBD2. V lost 0 bases and J lost 4; bases outside the gene matches: 19. The CDR3 loop spans 20 amino acids. CDR1 is LGHDT and CDR2 is YNNKEL in the germline V gene (reference sequence). The CDR3 bases are TGTGCCAGCAGCCAAGATTTACGACCCGGGCGTAGCGGGGCTGGAGAGACCCAGTACTTC. It specifies CASSQDLRPGRSGAGETQYF.

The rearrangement links TRBV5-8 to TRBJ2-3, with TRBD2 identical over 7 bases. Trimming at V came to 1 base and at J to 1 base, leaving 9 bases not matched to a gene. The CDR3 spans 17 residues. Germline assignment: CDR1 SGHTS and CDR2 YDEGEE. The CDR3 nucleotides read TGTGCCAGCAGCTTGCGTATGCGGGGGTTGGGCACAGATACGCAGTATTTT. Protein product: CASSLRMRGLGTDTQYF.

This clone occurred once. The CDR3 here is CASSRGGAGYTF. The CDR3 DNA reads TGTGCCAGCAGTAGGGGGGGGGCCGGCTACACCTTC. The chain links TRBV27 to TRBJ1-2, with D possibly matching TRBD1 (6 bases). CDR3 length equals 12 residues. Deletions cut 5 bases from V and 8 bases from J, with 12 bases between. Germline CDR1 and CDR2: MNHEY and SMNVEV (reference sequence).

There are a few counts of this clone. The V gene is TRBV5-1, the J gene TRBJ1-5; no reliable D call. V was clipped by 0 bases and J by 4 bases, with 5 bases between them. From germline, CDR1 is SGHRS and CDR2 YFSETQ. This CDR3 comprises 13 residues. For the CDR3, the DNA is TGCGCCAGCAGCTTGGCGGAGAATCAGCCCCAGCATTTT. This gives the protein CASSLAENQPQHF. Full variable domain (outside the CDR3, taken from reference TRBV5-1 and TRBJ1-5): KAGVTQTPRYLIKTRGQQVTLSCSPISGHRSVSWYQQTPGQGLQFLFEYFSETQRNKGNFPGRFSGRQFSNSRSEMNVSTLELGDSALYLCASSLAENQPQHFGDGTRLSIL.

V usage is TRBV5-1 and J usage is TRBJ2-2; 8 bases are shared with TRBD2. Trimming removed 4 bases from V and 4 bases from J; junction bases left unmatched: 6. Germline loops: CDR1 SGHRS, CDR2 YFSETQ. This CDR3 is 15 amino acids long. The CDR3 loop is CASSQGSGGTGELFF. CDR3 in DNA: TGCGCCAGCAGCCAAGGAAGCGGGGGCACCGGGGAGCTGTTTTTT.

This chain uses TRBV19 with TRBJ1-2; D ambiguous. The CDR3 spans 14 residues. V dropped 8 bases and J dropped 6 bases, with 19 bases sitting between them. The germline V gene encodes CDR1 LNHDA and CDR2 SQIVND (reference sequence). The DNA of the CDR3 is TGTGCCAGTCGGTCCTGGCGGGAAAGGGATGGCTACACCTTC. As protein: CASRSWRERDGYTF. Drawing the rest from reference TRBV19 and TRBJ1-2, the complete variable domain is DGGITQSPKYLFRKEGQNVTLSCEQNLNHDAMYWYRQDPGQGLRLIYYSQIVNDFQKGDIAEGYSVSREKKESFPLTVTSAQKNPTAFYLCASRSWRERDGYTFGSGTRLTVV.

This clone showed up just once. The CDR3 ends on some other residue instead of the conserved phenylalanine or tryptophan, so this is likely a read error. The DNA is omitted, as the CDR3 cannot be located on it reliably, and the CDR3 follows TCRdb's listing. The chain links TRBV6-5 to TRBJ1-5. The CDR3 totals 14 residues, both ends included. CDR1 and CDR2 from the germline V gene are MNHEY and SVGAGI. CDR3 protein: CASSARFTEGGPVT.

This clone is a singleton in its sample. The chain combines TRBV5-1 with TRBJ2-3, with 7 bases matching TRBD2. Trimming took 1 base from V and 2 from J; bases not matched to a gene: 4. Per the germline V gene, CDR1 is SGHRS and CDR2 is YFSETQ. The CDR3 is made up of 15 amino acids. Here the CDR3 DNA reads TGCGCCAGCAGCTTGTCGCGGGGGAACACAGATACGCAGTATTTT. Translated: CASSLSRGNTDTQYF.

V gene TRBV9 combines with J gene TRBJ2-4; 7 positions agree with TRBD2. Per the germline V gene, CDR1 is SGDLS and CDR2 is YYNGEE. The CDR3 extends over 16 amino acids. V shed 0 bases and J 1 base; nucleotides not matched to a gene: 4. CDR3 protein: CASSVDGGWAKNIQYF. For the CDR3, the DNA is TGTGCCAGCAGCGTAGACGGGGGGTGGGCCAAAAACATTCAGTACTTC.

The chain is built from TRBV7-2 and TRBJ2-7; D possibly corresponds to TRBD1 (6 bases). V lost 2 bases and J 0 bases, leaving 8 bases between the germline ends. Germline CDR1 and CDR2: SGHTA and FQGNSA. The CDR3 contains 14 residues. The chain's CDR3 is CASSLTGSSYEQYF. The CDR3 coding sequence is TGTGCCAGCAGCTTAACAGGGAGCTCCTACGAGCAGTACTTC.

This clone was counted only a few times. The chain joins TRBV7-9 to TRBJ2-1; 13 nucleotides line up with TRBD2. Trimming at V came to 4 bases and at J to 7 bases, leaving 1 base not matched to a gene. The CDR3 is 14 amino acids. Per the germline V gene, CDR1 is SEHNR and CDR2 is FQNEAQ (reference sequence). Here the CDR3 DNA reads TGTGCCAGCAGCTCGACTAGCGGGAGGAATGAGCAGTTCTTC. Encoded protein: CASSSTSGRNEQFF.

CDR3 amino acids: CASSRTGGNQETQYF. CDR3 nucleotides: TGCGCCAGCAGCCGGACAGGGGGCAATCAAGAGACCCAGTACTTC. The rearrangement links TRBV5-1 to TRBJ2-5, with TRBD1 matching 11 bases. Losses at the gene ends were 4 bases for V and 2 bases for J; bases not matched to a gene: 4. The CDR3 is made up of 15 amino acids. Looked up from germline, CDR1 is SGHRS and CDR2 is YFSETQ. Full variable domain (remainder filled in from reference TRBV5-1 and TRBJ2-5): KAGVTQTPRYLIKTRGQQVTLSCSPISGHRSVSWYQQTPGQGLQFLFEYFSETQRNKGNFPGRFSGRQFSNSRSEMNVSTLELGDSALYLCASSRTGGNQETQYFGPGTRLLVL.

This clone was detected only a few times. The chain employs TRBV5-1 and TRBJ1-2; D unresolved. The V gene's germline CDR1 is SGHRS and CDR2 YFSETQ. The CDR3 spans 14 residues. V lost 0 bases and J lost 6, with 12 bases in between. The CDR3 DNA reads as TGCGCCAGCAGCTTGGGTTCAGGCAACGATGGCTACACCTTC. It encodes CASSLGSGNDGYTF.